The entry below describes one TCR beta chain. The record originates from a study of blood T cell repertoires in COVID-19. At the level of the study: Sources were T cells, B-cell-depleted T cells, or PBMCs; the material itself was cDNA or gDNA.

Which cohort a participant joined came from the clinical history participants gave. Two negative PCRs, clearance, or symptom resolution were required of recovered Cohort 3 donors. CDR1 is SGHRS and CDR2 is YFSETQ in the germline V gene. The V end was cut by 3 bases, the J end by 1 base, with 14 bases between. The CDR3 is 16 residues long. Original data processing: Reference gene primers were amplified, and this amplification served to estimate nucleated cell counts. The method was immunoSEQ multiplex PCR; TCRdb's version includes in-frame clones alone and lacks a portion of them. That table supplies the V and J calls and clone size; D and trimming were determined from the DNA. The top ten hold over 9% of the sample, which has 150,000 or so clones, roughly 80% seen once.

Material for sequencing was PBMCs or T cells enriched from blood (not recorded which). V gene TRBV5-1 combines with J gene TRBJ2-1; maybe TRBD2 (6 bases). The origin of this receptor is a man aged 50 to 60 who had recovered from COVID-19. CDR3 residues: CASSSRPGLSYNEQFF. The CDR3 nucleotides are TGCGCCAGCAGCTCGCGACCGGGACTGTCCTACAATGAGCAGTTCTTC.